This paragraph reports one T cell receptor (beta chain). The data derive from a study of T cells in Graves' hyperthyroidism and ophthalmopathy. Per germline, CDR1 MNHGY and CDR2 SVAAGI. Deletions cut 7 bases from V and 6 bases from J, with 18 bases between. The CDR3 has 14 residues. What was amplified from RNA transcripts were TCR beta CDR3 regions. The HTBI primer set was used in a first-round RT-PCR of the TCR CDR3. TCRdb re-called the multiplex PCR reads through MiXCR, storing one row per CDR3 protein. Here the sample spans under 350,000 distinct CDR3 sequences, around 20% being singletons. The sample comprised blood. The gene calls are TRBV6-9 and TRBJ1-2; D unclear. This clonotype originated in a woman between 50 and 59 years old with Graves' hyperthyroidism. In DNA form, the CDR3 reads TGTGCCAGCAATTTTCCACCGATGGCAGATGGCTACACCTTC. Protein product: CASNFPPMADGYTF.